This is a list of T cell receptor beta chains from one sample in a study of beta chain features in type 1 diabetes. Assay: immunoSEQ multiplex PCR; the TCRdb copy retains only in-frame clones and omits some. The sample shows over 500,000 clones, about 14% of them seen only once. Source material: naive CD4+ T cells from blood. All receptors come from a man aged 18-30 years in good health. Each CDR3 is given with its conserved first and last residue. D genes are given only for firm matches. Only part of the rows carry a size: once, few, many, or a class if the clone is expanded.

D	V	J	size	CDR3	DNA
TRBD1	TRBV28	TRBJ1-5	few	CASSFERQGLRRFVSQPQHF	TGTGCCAGCAGTTTCGAACGACAGGGGTTAAGGAGGTTTGTGAGTCAGCCCCAGCATTTT
TRBD1	TRBV28	TRBJ2-7	NA	CASSNRGSYEQYF	TGTGCCAGCAGCAACAGGGGCTCCTACGAGCAGTACTTC
TRBD1	TRBV19	TRBJ1-3	few	CASSDRGLGNTIYF	TGTGCCAGCTCCGACAGGGGGCTGGGAAACACCATATATTTT
NA	TRBV11-3	TRBJ2-5	few	CASSAGAGETQYF	TGTGCCAGCAGCGCCGGTGCTGGAGAGACCCAGTACTTC
TRBD2	TRBV7-2	TRBJ2-7	NA	CASSMGLAGGEQYF	TGTGCCAGCAGCATGGGACTAGCGGGAGGCGAGCAGTACTTC
NA	TRBV19	TRBJ2-5	few	CASSMQGLGETQYF	TGTGCCAGTAGTATGCAGGGGTTAGGAGAGACCCAGTACTTC
TRBD1	TRBV18	TRBJ2-7	NA	CASSLNRGEQYF	TGTGCCAGCTCGCTCAACAGGGGCGAGCAGTACTTC
NA	TRBV7-3	TRBJ2-5	few	CASSLTPTEETQYF	TGTGCCAGCAGCTTAACTCCGACAGAAGAGACCCAGTACTTC
NA	TRBV28	TRBJ2-7	NA	CASRPRASSYEQYF	TGTGCCAGCAGACCCAGGGCCAGCTCCTACGAGCAGTACTTC
NA	TRBV27	TRBJ2-4	few	CASSRDVLAKNIQYF	TGTGCCAGCAGCCGGGACGTACTAGCCAAAAACATTCAGTACTTC
TRBD2	TRBV6-6	TRBJ2-1	NA	CASRGGLAHNEQFF	TGTGCCAGCAGGGGGGGACTAGCCCACAATGAGCAGTTCTTC
TRBD1	TRBV30	TRBJ2-7	few	CAWSRGQAYEQYF	TGTGCCTGGAGTCGGGGACAGGCCTACGAGCAGTACTTC
TRBD2	TRBV10-3	TRBJ2-5	NA	CAISEASGRAGEETQYF	TGTGCCATCAGTGAGGCTAGCGGGAGGGCGGGTGAAGAGACCCAGTACTTC
NA	TRBV15	TRBJ1-5	few	CATSSQGRSNQPQHF	TGTGCCACCAGCAGCCAAGGGAGAAGCAATCAGCCCCAGCATTTT
NA	TRBV25-1	TRBJ2-1	few	CASSGAGASNEQFF	TGTGCCAGCAGTGGAGCAGGGGCGTCGAATGAGCAGTTCTTC
NA	TRBV29-1	TRBJ1-1	few	CSVYRVMNTEAFF	TGCAGCGTTTACAGGGTTATGAACACTGAAGCTTTCTTT
NA	TRBV5-6	TRBJ2-1	few	CASSLRGSSYNEQFF	TGTGCCAGCAGCTTACGGGGGAGCTCCTACAATGAGCAGTTCTTC
NA	TRBV14	TRBJ2-6	few	CASSQVRIGANVLTF	TGTGCCAGCAGCCAAGTCAGGATTGGGGCCAACGTCCTGACTTTC
NA	TRBV25-1	TRBJ1-6	few	CASSESQSSYNSPLHF	TGTGCCAGCAGTGAATCCCAGAGCTCCTATAATTCACCCCTCCACTTT
NA	TRBV30	TRBJ2-7	few	CAWSVKPASYEQYF	TGTGCCTGGAGTGTAAAGCCAGCATCCTACGAGCAGTACTTC
NA	TRBV25-1	TRBJ2-5	few	CASSPPGRVKTQYF	TGTGCCAGCAGCCCCCCCGGAAGGGTTAAGACCCAGTACTTC